One sample yielded the 5 T cell receptor beta chains listed below, sequenced in a study of blood T cell repertoires in COVID-19. Clones were sequenced by immunoSEQ multiplex PCR, and TCRdb holds only the in-frame ones, with some missing. The sample has 200,000 to 250,000 clones; roughly 89% are singletons. Specimen: PBMCs or T cells enriched from blood (not recorded which). The receptors shown here come from a woman aged 25 to 39 with acute COVID-19.

The chain uses TRBV18 and TRBJ1-2; 9 bases are shared with TRBD1. The junction had 10 bases not matched to a gene; V was cut back by 3 bases and J by 8 bases. CDR3 length: 15 residues. CDR1 and CDR2 from the germline V gene are KGHSH and LQKENI. As DNA, the CDR3 is TGTGCCAGCTCACCGGGACAGGGAATGGCGGGCGGCTACACCTTC. Its protein product is CASSPGQGMAGGYTF.

V gene TRBV11-3 combines with J gene TRBJ2-5, with D possibly matching TRBD1 (5 bases). There are 13 residues in the CDR3. The V gene lost 8 bases and the J gene lost 3 bases, with 13 bases spanning the gap. Germline CDR1 reads SGHNT; CDR2 reads YENEEA. The CDR3 nucleotides read TGTGCCAGCTCCAAGACAGTGAAAGAGACCCAGTACTTC. Translating it yields CASSKTVKETQYF. The full variable domain, in which reference TRBV11-3 and TRBJ2-5 provide the parts outside the CDR3, is EAGVVQSPRYKIIEKKQPVAFWCNPISGHNTLYWYLQNLGQGPELLIRYENEEAVDDSQLPKDRFSAERLKGVDSTLKIQPAELGDSAVYLCASSKTVKETQYFGPGTRLLVL.

The chain is built from TRBV5-1 and TRBJ2-7; D perhaps matches TRBD2 (6 bases). CDR1 and CDR2 from the germline V gene are SGHRS and YFSETQ. V shed 4 bases and J shed 0 bases, with 23 bases lying between them. This CDR3 has 18 residues. CDR3: CASSPAWEARESSYEQYF. Written as DNA, the CDR3 is TGCGCCAGCAGCCCCGCATGGGAGGCAAGGGAGAGCTCCTACGAGCAGTACTTC.

This sequence joins TRBV3-1 (or the pseudogene TRBV3-2) and TRBJ1-6, with D possibly TRBD1 on 5 matching bases. This CDR3 region has 14 residues. Trimming removed 1 base from V and 9 bases from J, with 10 bases in between. Per the germline V gene, CDR1 is LGHDT and CDR2 is YNNKEL (reference sequence). CDR3 sequence reads: CASSQVQGGSPLHF. In DNA form, the CDR3 reads TGTGCCAGCAGCCAAGTGCAGGGTGGTTCACCCCTCCACTTT.

CDR3 in DNA: TGCGCCAGCAGTGCGGGACAGGGCTCCTACGAGCAGTACTTC. Protein product: CASSAGQGSYEQYF. The V gene is TRBV10-1, the J gene TRBJ2-7, with 9 bases identical to TRBD1. Germline V gene sequence: CDR1 WNHNN, CDR2 SYGVQD (reference sequence). CDR3 length: 14 amino acids. Trimming at V came to 4 bases and at J to 0 bases, leaving 1 base not matched to a gene.